A selection of T cell receptor beta chains follows, all from one sample in a study of shared clonotypes between healthy human individuals. Sequencing used immunoSEQ multiplex PCR; TCRdb keeps in-frame clones, though not all of them. The repertoire holds approximately 320,000 clones, with about 74% as singletons. The source material was memory CD4+ T cells sorted from blood. These receptors all stem from a man aged 25-40 years in good health. Both conserved end residues are trimmed from each CDR3. The order of the fields is V gene, J gene, CDR3 protein.

v_call: TRBV7-9; j_call: TRBJ1-1; cdr3_aa: ASSSQGNTEAF
v_call: TRBV5-6; j_call: TRBJ2-5; cdr3_aa: ASSSTSGQETQY
v_call: TRBV12-2; j_call: TRBJ2-3; cdr3_aa: ASRPSSAGTDTQY
v_call: TRBV29-1; j_call: TRBJ2-3; cdr3_aa: SVAGLAGGSDTQY
v_call: TRBV7-2; j_call: TRBJ2-7; cdr3_aa: ASSLAWGDHEQY
v_call: TRBV28; j_call: TRBJ1-1; cdr3_aa: ASSAPVGMNTEAF
v_call: TRBV11-2; j_call: TRBJ2-2; cdr3_aa: ASRALAANTGELF
v_call: TRBV18; j_call: TRBJ2-2; cdr3_aa: ASSPPGRAGELF
v_call: TRBV5-5; j_call: TRBJ1-5; cdr3_aa: ASSLEGHQPQH
v_call: TRBV15; j_call: TRBJ2-3; cdr3_aa: ATTDIGGRTDTQY
v_call: TRBV25-1; j_call: TRBJ2-1; cdr3_aa: ASSSHTEASGGNEQF
v_call: TRBV7-8; j_call: TRBJ2-1; cdr3_aa: ASSFGGGSVSYNEQF
v_call: TRBV7-2; j_call: TRBJ2-5; cdr3_aa: ASSPDSGGPGETQY
v_call: TRBV2; j_call: TRBJ2-1; cdr3_aa: ASSRTGIGEQF
v_call: TRBV6-1; j_call: TRBJ2-7; cdr3_aa: ASSAAGGMGYEQY
v_call: TRBV5-1; j_call: TRBJ2-1; cdr3_aa: ASRVIPQGADNEQF
v_call: TRBV10-3; j_call: TRBJ1-1; cdr3_aa: AISAEQNTEAF
v_call: TRBV18; j_call: TRBJ2-7; cdr3_aa: ASSLAGDYEQY
v_call: TRBV27; j_call: TRBJ1-5; cdr3_aa: ASSLLGGQPQH
v_call: TRBV29-1; j_call: TRBJ1-3; cdr3_aa: SVEGQPGWSGNTIY
v_call: TRBV27; j_call: TRBJ2-7; cdr3_aa: ASSFGLHSYEQY
v_call: TRBV15; j_call: TRBJ2-3; cdr3_aa: ATSRAFQDPWGTDTQY
v_call: TRBV28; j_call: TRBJ1-5; cdr3_aa: ASSYPGQSNQPQH
v_call: TRBV7-9; j_call: TRBJ2-5; cdr3_aa: ASSLASPGQETQY